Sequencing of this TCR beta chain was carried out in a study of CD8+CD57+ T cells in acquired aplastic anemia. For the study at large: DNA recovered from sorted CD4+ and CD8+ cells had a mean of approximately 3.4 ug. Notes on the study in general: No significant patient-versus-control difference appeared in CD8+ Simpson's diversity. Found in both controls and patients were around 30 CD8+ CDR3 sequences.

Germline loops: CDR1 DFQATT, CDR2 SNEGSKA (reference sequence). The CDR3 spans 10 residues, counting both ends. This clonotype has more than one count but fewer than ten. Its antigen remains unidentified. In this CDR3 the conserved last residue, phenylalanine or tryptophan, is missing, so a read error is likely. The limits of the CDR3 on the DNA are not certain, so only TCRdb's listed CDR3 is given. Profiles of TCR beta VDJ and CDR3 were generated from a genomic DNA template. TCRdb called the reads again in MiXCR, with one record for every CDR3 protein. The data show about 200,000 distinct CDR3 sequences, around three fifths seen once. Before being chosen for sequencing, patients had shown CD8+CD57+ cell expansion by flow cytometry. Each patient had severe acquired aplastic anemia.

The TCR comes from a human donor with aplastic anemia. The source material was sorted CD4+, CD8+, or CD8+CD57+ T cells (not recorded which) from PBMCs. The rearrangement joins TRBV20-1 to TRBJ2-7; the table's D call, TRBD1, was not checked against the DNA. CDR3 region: CSATSQGAGG.